This T cell receptor beta chain was sequenced in a study of cytomegalovirus exposure and HLA in healthy donors. The CDR3 has 17 amino acids. Trimming removed 0 bases from V and 3 bases from J; junction bases left unmatched: 7. Germline CDR1 LGHNA, CDR2 YSLEER. The PCR had 60 Vbeta and 13 Jbeta primers. Generated by immunoSEQ multiplex PCR, the TCRdb table keeps only in-frame clones and is missing some. Of 95,000 to 100,000 clones listed, about 70% are singletons. This sequence joins TRBV4-3 and TRBJ2-7; 11 bases are a match to TRBD1. Sequenced material: PBMCs. The clonotype originates from a middle-aged woman in good health and CMV-seronegative. CDR3 in DNA: TGCGCCAGCAGCCAAGATTTCGGACAGGGGGCATACTACGAGCAGTACTTC. The encoded protein is CASSQDFGQGAYYEQYF.